The rows below give T cell receptor beta chains drawn from one sample of a study of Graves' ophthalmopathy and Graves' hyperthyroidism. TCRdb itself ran the multiplex PCR reads through MiXCR, one entry per CDR3 protein. The sample lists under 400,000 distinct CDR3 sequences, around a sixth occurring once. The specimen was peripheral blood. The receptors stem from an adult man with Graves' ophthalmopathy. Both conserved end residues are part of each CDR3. The order of the fields is V gene, J gene, clone size, CDR3 protein. Some rows mark clone size as missing; the rest say once, few, many or name a class of expanded clone.

>TRBV7-2|TRBJ1-6|-
CAIQQGSGSPLHF
>TRBV5-6|TRBJ1-2|many
CASSYGRGFYGYTF
>TRBV11-1|TRBJ2-7|many
CASIAGGRAYEQYF
>TRBV12-3/TRBV12-4|TRBJ2-5|-
CASKRGPETQYF
>TRBV27|TRBJ1-6|many
CASSSSGTQNNSPLHF
>TRBV7-8|TRBJ2-7|many
CASSLSSAYEQYF
>TRBV6-1|TRBJ1-5|many
CASRGDTHQPQHF
>TRBV6-2/TRBV6-3|TRBJ2-7|many
CASSPGTGKWYEQYF
>TRBV28|TRBJ2-5|-
CASSLYGTIQETQYF
>TRBV12-3/TRBV12-4|TRBJ2-7|many
CASSPGGSTYEQYF
>TRBV6-2/TRBV6-3|TRBJ2-7|many
CASAPSRTDTTRQYF
>TRBV30|TRBJ1-1|-
CAWSEVEAFF
>TRBV11-1|TRBJ1-2|many
CASSLARGGQERRSNYGYTF
>TRBV30|TRBJ2-5|many
CAWKGDRETQYF
>TRBV6-2/TRBV6-3|TRBJ1-2|once
CASSYGFGREFDGYNF
>TRBV11-2|TRBJ2-7|many
CASSGGLAGGEQYF
>TRBV7-2|TRBJ2-7|-
CASSLLAGLTYEQYF
>TRBV24-1|TRBJ2-5|many
CATSEDAYQETQYF
>TRBV4-3|TRBJ1-1|many
CASREQGTNTEAFF
>TRBV6-5|TRBJ2-5|many
CASGVGETQYF
>TRBV29-1|TRBJ1-2|many
CSVDGQENYGYTF
>TRBV13|TRBJ1-1|many
CASSPTGTEAFF
>TRBV2|TRBJ1-1|-
CAILSPGLNTEAFF